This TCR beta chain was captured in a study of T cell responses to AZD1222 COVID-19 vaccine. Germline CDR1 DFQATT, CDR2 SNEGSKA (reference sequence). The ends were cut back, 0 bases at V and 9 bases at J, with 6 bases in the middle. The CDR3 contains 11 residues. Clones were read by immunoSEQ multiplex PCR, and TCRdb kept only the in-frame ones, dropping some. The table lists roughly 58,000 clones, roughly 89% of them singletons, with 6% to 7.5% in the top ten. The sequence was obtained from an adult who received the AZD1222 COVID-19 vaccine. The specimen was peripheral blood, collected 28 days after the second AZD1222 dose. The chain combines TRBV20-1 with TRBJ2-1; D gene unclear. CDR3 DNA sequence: TGCAGTGCTAGAGATTCTCCTGAGCAGTTCTTC. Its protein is CSARDSPEQFF.